This paragraph reports one TCR beta chain. The target antigen is unknown. The source of the sample is a study of shared clonotypes between healthy human individuals. Findings of the study overall: The naive CD4 repertoires of a few donors were compared, and approximately 5% of clonotypes were shared.

The table came from immunoSEQ multiplex PCR; TCRdb's copy has only in-frame clones and leaves some out. This sample has about a million clones; around 76% occur once, and the top ten carry roughly 1.4%. Trimming cost V 4 bases and J 2 bases, with 15 bases left between them. Germline CDR1 and CDR2: MNHNS and SASEGT. This CDR3 has 15 amino acids. The J gene is TRBJ2-7, the V gene TRBV6-1, with D hard to call. Sequenced: memory CD4+ T cells sorted from blood. Documented subset: CD45RA-negative fraction. This clonotype was obtained from a man aged 18 to 29 in good health. The CDR3 spells CASSVDGEITYEQYF. The CDR3 nucleotides are TGTGCCAGCAGTGTGGATGGAGAAATTACCTACGAGCAGTACTTC.